These 23 T cell receptor beta chains were all obtained from the same sample, sequenced in a study of cytomegalovirus exposure and HLA in healthy donors. Amplification used 60 Vbeta primers and 13 Jbeta primers. Using immunoSEQ multiplex PCR, the repertoire was profiled, and TCRdb retains in-frame clones only, with some absent. Of 110,000 to 150,000 clones detected, about 74% appear once; the ten largest clones hold around 4%. Input material: PBMCs. Receptor source: a man in his late teens or twenties in good health and CMV-seropositive.

The chain uses TRBV5-1 and TRBJ1-6; D may be TRBD1 (6 bases). This CDR3 is 15 amino acids long. V lost 0 bases and J 10 bases, leaving 14 bases between the germline ends. Germline V CDR1 and CDR2: SGHRS, YFSETQ. The CDR3 nucleotides read TGCGCCAGCAGCTTGGTCGGGACAACCGAATCACCCCTCCACTTT. This encodes CASSLVGTTESPLHF.

This chain joins TRBV5-4 and TRBJ2-7, with 16 bases aligning to TRBD2. The CDR3 contains 16 residues. Germline V gene sequence: CDR1 SGHNT, CDR2 YYREEE (reference sequence). Germline trimming cut 3 bases from V and 6 bases from J; bases unmatched to any gene: 6. As DNA, the CDR3 is TGTGCCAGCAGCTCGCCGGGACTAGCGGGAGGGGGCGAGCAGTACTTC. Encoded protein: CASSSPGLAGGGEQYF.

The chain links TRBV19 to TRBJ1-1; possible D gene TRBD1, 6 bases. The CDR3 totals 16 residues. V was pared by 6 bases and J by 0 bases, with 17 bases between. Germline lookup yields CDR1 LNHDA and CDR2 SQIVND (reference sequence). The CDR3 DNA sequence: TGTGCCAGTAGCTTATGGCAGGGGCCTATGAACACTGAAGCTTTCTTT. Amino acid sequence: CASSLWQGPMNTEAFF.

The rearrangement joins TRBV29-1 to TRBJ2-1, with TRBD2 matching over 10 bases. CDR3 size: 14 residues. Germline-derived CDR1 and CDR2 are SQVTM and ANQGSEA. V dropped 6 bases and J dropped 2; count of bases not matched to a gene: 4. The CDR3 nucleotides read TGCAGCGTGCTTAGCGGGGGGACCTACAATGAGCAGTTCTTC. It translates to CSVLSGGTYNEQFF.

The V gene is TRBV11-2, the J gene TRBJ2-7; maybe TRBD1 (5 bases). The CDR3 runs 13 residues. The V gene's germline CDR1 is SGHAT and CDR2 FQNNGV. V lost 1 base, J lost 4 bases, and 8 bases lay in between. CDR3 sequence: CASSLAQGYEQYF. The CDR3 DNA follows: TGTGCCAGCAGCTTAGCCCAGGGTTACGAGCAGTACTTC.

This clone has only a few counts. The J gene is TRBJ2-7, the V gene TRBV27; 12 bases match TRBD1. Germline V lookup: CDR1 MNHEY, CDR2 SMNVEV (reference sequence). CDR3 length: 16 residues. The V gene end was trimmed by 0 bases and the J gene end by 6 bases; junction bases not matched to a gene: 6. CDR3 sequence reads: CASSLSTGQGAREQYF. The CDR3 DNA is TGTGCCAGCAGTTTATCGACGGGACAGGGGGCACGCGAGCAGTACTTC.

J is TRBJ1-5 and V is TRBV11-2; 8 bases match TRBD1. V shed 1 base and J 6 bases; nucleotides not matched to a gene: 2. This CDR3 contains 14 residues. Per the germline V gene, CDR1 is SGHAT and CDR2 is FQNNGV. CDR3 amino acids: CASSLGQGSQPQHF. DNA of the CDR3: TGTGCCAGCAGCTTAGGACAGGGGAGTCAGCCCCAGCATTTT.

The V gene is TRBV27, the J gene TRBJ2-1; 11 bases line up with TRBD1. Trimming removed 6 bases from V and 4 bases from J; junction bases left unmatched: 5. This CDR3 contains 15 residues. Per the germline V gene, CDR1 is MNHEY and CDR2 is SMNVEV (reference sequence). CDR3 protein: CASSRTGGRYNEQFF. CDR3 nucleotides: TGTGCCAGCAGCAGGACAGGGGGCAGGTACAATGAGCAGTTCTTC.

The J gene is TRBJ2-2, the V gene TRBV7-9, with 8 bases fitting TRBD2. Germline V gene data show CDR1 as SEHNR and CDR2 as FQNEAQ (reference sequence). V shed 4 bases, J shed 3 bases, and the junction held 10 bases outside the gene matches. The CDR3 extends over 17 amino acids. CDR3 sequence: CASSSRGGREDTGELFF. The CDR3 DNA is TGTGCCAGCAGCTCCCGGGGGGGCAGGGAAGACACCGGGGAGCTGTTTTTT. The full variable domain, rest sourced from reference TRBV7-9 and TRBJ2-2, is DTGVSQNPRHKITKRGQNVTFRCDPISEHNRLYWYRQTLGQGPEFLTYFQNEAQLEKSRLLSDRFSAERPKGSFSTLEIQRTEQGDSAMYLCASSSRGGREDTGELFFGEGSRLTVL.

This chain links TRBV7-3 with TRBJ1-5; possible D gene TRBD1, 5 bases. Germline CDR1 SGHTA, CDR2 FQGTGA. The CDR3 extends over 13 amino acids. V dropped 2 bases and J dropped 5 bases, with 7 bases sitting between them. The CDR3 DNA sequence: TGTGCCAGCAGCTTAGGGGGGGATCAGCCCCAGCATTTT. Translation: CASSLGGDQPQHF.

V gene TRBV28 combines with J gene TRBJ2-1, with 10 bases matching TRBD2. This CDR3 region has 15 residues. V lost 6 bases to trimming and J lost 3 bases; unmatched junction nucleotides: 5. Germline CDR1 reads MDHEN; CDR2 reads SYDVKM. CDR3 amino acids: CASSYLAGVYNEQFF. The CDR3 DNA sequence: TGTGCCAGCAGCTATCTAGCGGGAGTCTACAATGAGCAGTTCTTC. Complete variable domain (other parts from reference TRBV28 and TRBJ2-1): DVKVTQSSRYLVKRTGEKVFLECVQDMDHENMFWYRQDPGLGLRLIYFSYDVKMKEKGDIPEGYSVSREKKERFSLILESASTNQTSMYLCASSYLAGVYNEQFFGPGTRLTVL.

This clone was seen a handful of times. The chain employs TRBV5-4 and TRBJ2-7; 8 nucleotides align to TRBD1. Germline V gene lookup returns CDR1 SGHNT and CDR2 YYREEE (reference sequence). The CDR3 covers 14 residues. V lost 4 bases and J lost 3; bases outside the gene matches: 6. For the CDR3, the DNA is TGTGCCAGCAGCCCACGGACAGGGAGCTACGAGCAGTACTTC. Translation gives CASSPRTGSYEQYF.

J is TRBJ2-3 and V is TRBV5-1, with TRBD2 as a possible D gene (5 bases). CDR1 is SGHRS and CDR2 is YFSETQ in the germline V gene. V was shortened by 1 base and J by 0 bases, with 12 bases between the two germline ends. The CDR3 runs 16 residues. CDR3 coding DNA: TGCGCCAGCAGCTTGACTACTAGGTCTAGCACAGATACGCAGTATTTT. Its protein product is CASSLTTRSSTDTQYF.

This rearrangement joins TRBV27 to TRBJ1-4; D unresolved. The CDR3 has 15 amino acids. In germline, CDR1 is MNHEY, CDR2 SMNVEV (reference sequence). The V end was cut by 8 bases, the J end by 6 bases, with 19 bases between. DNA for the CDR3: TGTGCCAGCCGGAATTTGAAGACTGACGATGAAAAACTGTTTTTT. Its protein is CASRNLKTDDEKLFF.

The chain has TRBV9 and TRBJ2-3; TRBD2 might be the D (5 bases). V lost 0 bases and J lost 8, with 13 bases in between. CDR3 length: 14 residues. Germline CDR1 reads SGDLS; CDR2 reads YYNGEE. This chain's CDR3 is CASSVAGGGSTQYF. CDR3 nucleotides: TGTGCCAGCAGCGTAGCGGGCGGAGGCTCTACGCAGTATTTT.

This chain joins TRBV6-1 and TRBJ2-2; 9 bases align to TRBD1. Germline CDR1 is MNHNS and CDR2 is SASEGT. Trimming removed 4 bases from V and 5 bases from J; junction bases left unmatched: 8. This CDR3 is built from 16 residues. The CDR3 loop reads CASSATGQGRTGELFF. The CDR3, as DNA: TGTGCCAGCAGTGCTACGGGACAGGGACGGACCGGGGAGCTGTTTTTT.

On this clone: Distinct nucleotide sequences in the sample also encode this CDR3. The V gene is TRBV9, the J gene TRBJ1-1, with a weak D call TRBD1 (5 bases). The germline CDR1 and CDR2 sequences are SGDLS and YYNGEE. CDR3 length equals 13 residues. V shed 4 bases and J shed 4 bases, with 11 bases lying between them. CDR3 residues: CASSLRQGTEAFF. The CDR3 DNA is TGTGCCAGCAGCCTCCGGCAGGGCACTGAAGCTTTCTTT.

This rearrangement joins TRBV5-4 to TRBJ2-5; weak D call: TRBD1 (5 bases). V was pared by 0 bases and J by 2 bases, with 11 bases between. The CDR3 sequence is 15 residues long. Germline CDR1 SGHNT, CDR2 YYREEE (reference sequence). The CDR3 loop reads CASSLGRAGQETQYF. CDR3 bases: TGTGCCAGCAGCTTGGGCAGGGCCGGGCAAGAGACCCAGTACTTC.

V gene TRBV2 combines with J gene TRBJ1-2; D unclear. Germline assignment: CDR1 SNHLY and CDR2 FYNNEI. The CDR3 loop spans 15 amino acids. Trimming took 5 bases from V and 4 from J, leaving 17 bases between them. This CDR3 reads CASSKASAGGYGYTF. The CDR3 DNA is TGTGCCAGCAGTAAGGCGTCGGCAGGAGGCTATGGCTACACCTTC.

This clone was seen only once. V and J are TRBV7-2 and TRBJ2-3, with no clear D. Germline V gene data show CDR1 as SGHTA and CDR2 as FQGNSA. The CDR3 has 12 residues. V lost 1 base to trimming and J lost 7 bases, with 6 bases between them. The CDR3: CASSLDIYTQYF. As DNA, the CDR3 is TGTGCCAGCAGCTTAGACATTTATACGCAGTATTTT.

There are a few counts of this clone. The chain carries TRBV5-1 and TRBJ1-2; D ambiguous. Trimming took 2 bases from V and 8 from J, leaving 10 bases between them. The CDR3 spans 12 residues. From germline, CDR1 is SGHRS and CDR2 YFSETQ. The CDR3 bases are TGCGCCAGCAGCTTCGGGGAAAGCGGCTACACCTTC. Its protein is CASSFGESGYTF.

V and J are TRBV7-6 and TRBJ1-6; possible D gene TRBD1, 6 bases. The V gene's germline CDR1 is SGHVS and CDR2 FNYEAQ. Trimming stripped 4 bases from V and 7 bases from J, with 14 bases between. The CDR3 totals 15 residues. CDR3 in amino acids: CASSSMDSQNSPLHF. The CDR3 DNA follows: TGTGCCAGCAGCTCAATGGACAGTCAGAATTCACCCCTCCACTTT.

This clone has just a few counts. The rearrangement links TRBV5-1 to TRBJ2-7, with 10 bases lining up with TRBD1. This CDR3 is 15 amino acids long. The germline V gene encodes CDR1 SGHRS and CDR2 YFSETQ. The J segment lost 2 bases and the V segment lost 0 bases, leaving 2 bases of the junction unmatched. The CDR3 spells CASSLVDRGTYEQYF. DNA of the CDR3: TGCGCCAGCAGCTTGGTGGACAGGGGGACCTACGAGCAGTACTTC.